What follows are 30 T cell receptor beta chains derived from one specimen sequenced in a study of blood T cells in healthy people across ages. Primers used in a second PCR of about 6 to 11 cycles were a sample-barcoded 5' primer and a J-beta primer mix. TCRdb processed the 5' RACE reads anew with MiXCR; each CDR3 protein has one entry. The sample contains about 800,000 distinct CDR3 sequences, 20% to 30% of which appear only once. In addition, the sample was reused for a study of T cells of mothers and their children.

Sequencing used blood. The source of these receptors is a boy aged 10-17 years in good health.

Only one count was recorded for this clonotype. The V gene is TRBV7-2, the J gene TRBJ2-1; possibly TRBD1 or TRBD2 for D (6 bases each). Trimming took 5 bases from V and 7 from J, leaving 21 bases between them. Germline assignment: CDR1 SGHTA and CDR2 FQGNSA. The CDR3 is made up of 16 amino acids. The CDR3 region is CASSHERGPTRNEQFF. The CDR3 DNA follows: TGTGCCAGCAGCCACGAACGGGGGCCGACTAGGAATGAGCAGTTCTTC.

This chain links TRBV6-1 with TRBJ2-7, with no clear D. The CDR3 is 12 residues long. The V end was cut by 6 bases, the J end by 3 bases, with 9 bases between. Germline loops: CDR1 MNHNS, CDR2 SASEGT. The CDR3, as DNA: TGTGCCAGCAGCAGAGCTTTCTACGAGCAGTACTTC. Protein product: CASSRAFYEQYF.

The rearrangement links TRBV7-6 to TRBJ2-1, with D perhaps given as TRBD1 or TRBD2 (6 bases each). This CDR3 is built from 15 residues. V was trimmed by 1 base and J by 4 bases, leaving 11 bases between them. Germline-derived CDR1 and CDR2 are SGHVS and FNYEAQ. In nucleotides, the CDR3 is TGTGCCAGCAGCTTAGGGGGGGCGGAATACAATGAGCAGTTCTTC. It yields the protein CASSLGGAEYNEQFF.

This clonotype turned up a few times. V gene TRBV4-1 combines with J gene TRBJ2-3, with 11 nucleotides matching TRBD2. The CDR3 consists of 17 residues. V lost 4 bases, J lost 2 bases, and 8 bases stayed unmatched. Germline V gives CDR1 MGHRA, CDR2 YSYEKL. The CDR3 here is CASSPPGLAAPTDTQYF. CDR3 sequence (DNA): TGCGCCAGCAGCCCTCCGGGACTAGCGGCCCCCACAGATACGCAGTATTTT.

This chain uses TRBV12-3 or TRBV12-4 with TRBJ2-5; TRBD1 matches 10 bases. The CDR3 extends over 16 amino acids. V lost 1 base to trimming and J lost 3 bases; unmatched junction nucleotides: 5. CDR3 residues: CASSLGSGTGEETQYF. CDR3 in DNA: TGTGCCAGCAGTTTAGGGTCCGGGACAGGGGAAGAGACCCAGTACTTC.

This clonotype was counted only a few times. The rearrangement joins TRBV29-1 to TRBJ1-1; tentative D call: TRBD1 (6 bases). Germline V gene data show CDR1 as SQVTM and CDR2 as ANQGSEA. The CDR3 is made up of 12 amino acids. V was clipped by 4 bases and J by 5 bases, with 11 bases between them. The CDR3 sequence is CSVGQGKTEAFF. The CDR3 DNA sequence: TGCAGCGTTGGCCAGGGGAAAACTGAAGCTTTCTTT.

CDR3 in DNA: TGTGCCAGCAGCCCATTGCCCGGGACAGGGGATTTTAAAGACACCGGGGAGCTGTTTTTT. Protein sequence: CASSPLPGTGDFKDTGELFF. V gene TRBV27 combines with J gene TRBJ2-2, with TRBD1 matching 10 bases. The germline gives CDR1 MNHEY, CDR2 SMNVEV (reference sequence). The CDR3 has 20 residues. J gave up 3 bases and V 6 bases, and 19 bases lay outside the gene matches.

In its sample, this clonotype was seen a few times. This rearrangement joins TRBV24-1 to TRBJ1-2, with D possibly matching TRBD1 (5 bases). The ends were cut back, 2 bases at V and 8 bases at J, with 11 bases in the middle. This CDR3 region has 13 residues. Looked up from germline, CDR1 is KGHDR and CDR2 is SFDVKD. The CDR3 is CATSDSLNRGYTF. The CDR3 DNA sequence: TGTGCCACCAGTGATTCTTTAAACAGGGGCTACACCTTC.

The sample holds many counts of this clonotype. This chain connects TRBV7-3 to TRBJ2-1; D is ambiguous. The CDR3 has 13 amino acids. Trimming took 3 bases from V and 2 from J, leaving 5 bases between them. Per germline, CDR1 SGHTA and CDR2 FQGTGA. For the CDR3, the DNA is TGTGCCAGCAGCTTGTCCGCCTACAATGAGCAGTTCTTC. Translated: CASSLSAYNEQFF.

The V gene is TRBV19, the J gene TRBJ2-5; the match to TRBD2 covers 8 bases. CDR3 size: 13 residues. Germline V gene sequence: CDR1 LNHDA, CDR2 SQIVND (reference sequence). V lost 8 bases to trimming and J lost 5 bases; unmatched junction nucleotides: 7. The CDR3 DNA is TGTGCCAGTCGCGGGGGGTACTTCGAGACCCAGTACTTC. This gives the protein CASRGGYFETQYF. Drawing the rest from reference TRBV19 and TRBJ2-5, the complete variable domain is DGGITQSPKYLFRKEGQNVTLSCEQNLNHDAMYWYRQDPGQGLRLIYYSQIVNDFQKGDIAEGYSVSREKKESFPLTVTSAQKNPTAFYLCASRGGYFETQYFGPGTRLLVL.

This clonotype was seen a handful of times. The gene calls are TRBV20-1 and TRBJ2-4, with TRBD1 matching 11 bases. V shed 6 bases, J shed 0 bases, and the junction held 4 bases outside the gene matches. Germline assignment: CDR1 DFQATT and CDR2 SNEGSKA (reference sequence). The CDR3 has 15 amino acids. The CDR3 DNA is TGCAGTGCCCGGGGACAGGGGGTAGCCAAAAACATTCAGTACTTC. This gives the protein CSARGQGVAKNIQYF.

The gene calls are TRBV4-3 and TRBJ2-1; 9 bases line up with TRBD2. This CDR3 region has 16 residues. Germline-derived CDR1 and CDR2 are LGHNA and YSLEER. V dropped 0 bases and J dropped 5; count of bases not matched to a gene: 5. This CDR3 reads CASSQDRLAAHNEQFF. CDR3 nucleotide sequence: TGCGCCAGCAGCCAAGATCGACTAGCGGCACACAATGAGCAGTTCTTC.

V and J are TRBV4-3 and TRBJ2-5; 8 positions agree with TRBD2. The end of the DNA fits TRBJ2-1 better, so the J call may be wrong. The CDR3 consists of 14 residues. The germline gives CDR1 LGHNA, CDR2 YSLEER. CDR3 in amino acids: CASSLDELAGNQFF. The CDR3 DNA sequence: TGCGCCAGCAGCCTAGATGAATTAGCGGGGAATCAGTTCTTC.

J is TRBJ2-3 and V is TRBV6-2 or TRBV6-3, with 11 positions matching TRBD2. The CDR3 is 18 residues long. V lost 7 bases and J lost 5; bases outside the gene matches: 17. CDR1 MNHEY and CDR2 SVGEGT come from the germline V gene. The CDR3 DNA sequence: TGTGCCAGCACCTCCGGGCTAGCGGGAGGCTTCACAGGAGATACGCAGTATTTT. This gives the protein CASTSGLAGGFTGDTQYF.

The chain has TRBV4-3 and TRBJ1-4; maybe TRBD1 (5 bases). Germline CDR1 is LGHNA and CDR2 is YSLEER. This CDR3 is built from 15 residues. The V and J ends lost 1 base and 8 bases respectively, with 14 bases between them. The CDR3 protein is CASSQVPGGFEKLFF. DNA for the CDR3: TGCGCCAGCAGCCAAGTACCGGGGGGGTTCGAAAAACTGTTTTTT.

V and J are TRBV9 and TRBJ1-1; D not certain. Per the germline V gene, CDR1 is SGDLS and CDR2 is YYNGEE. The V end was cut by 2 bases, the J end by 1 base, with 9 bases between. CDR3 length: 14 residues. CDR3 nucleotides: TGTGCCAGCAGCGTGGGTGCAAGGAACACTGAAGCTTTCTTT. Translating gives CASSVGARNTEAFF.

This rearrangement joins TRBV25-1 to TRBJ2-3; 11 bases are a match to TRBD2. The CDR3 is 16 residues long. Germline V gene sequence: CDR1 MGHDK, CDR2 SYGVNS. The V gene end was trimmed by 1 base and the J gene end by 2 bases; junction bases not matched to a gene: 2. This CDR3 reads CASSEFSGGVTDTQYF. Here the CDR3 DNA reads TGTGCCAGCAGTGAATTTAGCGGGGGGGTCACAGATACGCAGTATTTT.

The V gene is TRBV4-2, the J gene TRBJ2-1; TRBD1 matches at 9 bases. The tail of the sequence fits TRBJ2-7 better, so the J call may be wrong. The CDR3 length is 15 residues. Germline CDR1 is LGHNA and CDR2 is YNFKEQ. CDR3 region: CASSHPGTGSYEQYF. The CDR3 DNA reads TGTGCCAGCAGCCATCCGGGGACAGGGTCCTACGAGCAGTACTTC.

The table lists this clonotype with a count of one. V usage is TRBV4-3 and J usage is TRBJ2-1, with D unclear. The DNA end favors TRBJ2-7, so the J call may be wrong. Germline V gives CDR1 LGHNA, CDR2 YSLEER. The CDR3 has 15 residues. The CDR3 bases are TGCGCCAGCAGCCAAGACCGATCCGTGGTTTACGAGCAGTACTTC. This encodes CASSQDRSVVYEQYF.

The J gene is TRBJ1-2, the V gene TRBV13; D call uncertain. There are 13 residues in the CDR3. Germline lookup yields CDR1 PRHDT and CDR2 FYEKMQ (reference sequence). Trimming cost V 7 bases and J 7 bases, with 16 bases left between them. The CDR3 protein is CASNSATLGGYTF. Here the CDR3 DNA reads TGTGCCAGCAACTCAGCAACCTTGGGTGGCTACACCTTC. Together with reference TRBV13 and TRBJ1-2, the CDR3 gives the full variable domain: AAGVIQSPRHLIKEKRETATLKCYPIPRHDTVYWYQQGPGQDPQFLISFYEKMQSDKGSIPDRFSAQQFSDYHSELNMSSLELGDSALYFCASNSATLGGYTFGSGTRLTVV.

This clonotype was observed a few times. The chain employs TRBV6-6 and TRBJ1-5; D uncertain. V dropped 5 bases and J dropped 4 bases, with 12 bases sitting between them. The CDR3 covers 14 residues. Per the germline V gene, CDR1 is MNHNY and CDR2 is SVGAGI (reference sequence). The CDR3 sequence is CASSPRLENQPQHF. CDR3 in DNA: TGTGCCAGCAGTCCTCGACTCGAAAATCAGCCCCAGCATTTT.

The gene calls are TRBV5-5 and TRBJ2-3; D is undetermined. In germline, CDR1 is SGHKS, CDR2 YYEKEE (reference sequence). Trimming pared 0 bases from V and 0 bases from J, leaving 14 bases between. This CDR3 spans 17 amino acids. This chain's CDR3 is CASSLEAGFSSTDTQYF. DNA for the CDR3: TGTGCCAGCAGCTTGGAGGCTGGATTTTCTAGCACAGATACGCAGTATTTT.

CDR3 residues: CSVSLVTGEQYF. CDR3 nucleotide sequence: TGCAGCGTTTCGCTGGTTACGGGCGAGCAGTACTTC. The chain links TRBV29-1 to TRBJ2-7; unclear D gene. Germline CDR1 reads SQVTM; CDR2 reads ANQGSEA. Between the trimmed V and J ends, which lost 5 bases and 6 bases, there was a span of 14 bases. This CDR3 region has 12 residues.

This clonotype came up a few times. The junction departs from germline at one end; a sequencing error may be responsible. The CDR3 sequence is CASSVGGEATARHF. Here the CDR3 DNA reads TGTGCCAGCAGCGTAGGTGGGGAGGCCACCGCTCGGCATTTT. The gene calls are TRBV9 and TRBJ2-3; perhaps TRBD2 as D (6 bases). The germline CDR1 and CDR2 sequences are SGDLS and YYNGEE. The CDR3 is 14 residues long.

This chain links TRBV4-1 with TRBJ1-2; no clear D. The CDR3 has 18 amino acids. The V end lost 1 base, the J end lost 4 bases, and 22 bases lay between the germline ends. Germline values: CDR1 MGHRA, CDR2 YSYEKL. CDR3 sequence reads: CASSQGRFNVKGGYGYTF. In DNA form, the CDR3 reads TGCGCCAGCAGCCAAGGCCGCTTTAACGTCAAGGGAGGCTATGGCTACACCTTC.

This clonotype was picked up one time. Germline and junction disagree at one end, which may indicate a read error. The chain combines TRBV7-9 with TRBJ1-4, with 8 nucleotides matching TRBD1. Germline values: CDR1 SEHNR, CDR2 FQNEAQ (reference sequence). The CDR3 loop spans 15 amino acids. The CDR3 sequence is CAGSTGQGVGEKLFF. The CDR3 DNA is TGTGCCGGCAGCACCGGACAGGGCGTAGGTGAAAAACTGTTTTTT.

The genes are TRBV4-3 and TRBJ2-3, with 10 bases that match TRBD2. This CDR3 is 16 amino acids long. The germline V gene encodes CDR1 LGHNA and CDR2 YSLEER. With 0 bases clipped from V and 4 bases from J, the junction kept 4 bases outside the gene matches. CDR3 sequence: CASSQDGSGGADTQYF. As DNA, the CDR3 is TGCGCCAGCAGCCAAGATGGAAGCGGGGGGGCAGATACGCAGTATTTT.

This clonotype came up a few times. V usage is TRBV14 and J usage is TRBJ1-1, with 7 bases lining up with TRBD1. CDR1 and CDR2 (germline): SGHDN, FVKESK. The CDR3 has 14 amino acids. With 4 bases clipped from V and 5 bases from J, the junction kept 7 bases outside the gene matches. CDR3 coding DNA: TGTGCCAGCAGCCCCAGGACAGGAGTGACTGAAGCTTTCTTT. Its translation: CASSPRTGVTEAFF.

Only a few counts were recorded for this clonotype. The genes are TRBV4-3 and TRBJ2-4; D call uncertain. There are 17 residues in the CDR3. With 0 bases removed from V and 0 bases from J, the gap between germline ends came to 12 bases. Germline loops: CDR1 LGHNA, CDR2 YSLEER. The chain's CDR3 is CASSQEADALAKNIQYF. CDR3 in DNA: TGCGCCAGCAGCCAAGAGGCGGACGCCTTAGCCAAAAACATTCAGTACTTC.

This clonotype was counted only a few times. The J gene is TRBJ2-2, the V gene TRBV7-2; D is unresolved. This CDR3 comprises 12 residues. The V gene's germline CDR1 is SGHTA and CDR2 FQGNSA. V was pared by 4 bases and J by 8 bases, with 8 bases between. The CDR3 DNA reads TGTGCCAGCAGCTGGGCTCGGGGGGAGCTGTTTTTT. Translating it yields CASSWARGELFF.